This T cell receptor (beta chain) was retrieved from a study of siplizumab effects on memory and regulatory T cells. Regarding this clone: The antigen is unknown.

Whole-study results and caveats: Siplizumab significantly brought down the alloreactive sequences that trace back to unstimulated CD4+ memory cells. Unstimulated subsets captured only a minor fraction of alloreactive clones. Assignment of a naive or memory phenotype failed for roughly 75-96% of the proliferating CD4+ or CD8+ clones. The study did not confirm that proliferating Tregs from siplizumab cultures were suppressive.

Assay: immunoSEQ multiplex PCR; the TCRdb copy retains only in-frame clones and omits some. The sample includes tens of thousands of clones, about 96% seen only once; the top ten take roughly 0.097%. This CDR3 is built from 16 residues. Germline-derived CDR1 and CDR2 are MDHEN and SYDVKM. J lost 4 bases, V lost 5 bases, and 9 bases had no gene match. The genes are TRBV28 and TRBJ1-5; 9 nucleotides agree with TRBD1. This sequence originates from a human donor in good health. Sequencing input: naive CD8+ T cells sorted from blood. As DNA, the CDR3 is TGTGCCAGCAGTACCCGGACAGGGGAGGCAAATCAGCCCCAGCATTTT. This encodes CASSTRTGEANQPQHF.